Below, 22 T cell receptor beta chains from the same sample are listed, as sequenced in a study of blood T cell repertoires in COVID-19. Method: immunoSEQ multiplex PCR; TCRdb's copy keeps in-frame clones and lacks some. The repertoire holds about 350,000 clones, roughly 86% seen once, with 0.85% to 1.3% in the top ten. Sample: PBMCs or T cells enriched from blood (not recorded which). The receptors here all came from a woman aged 25 to 39 who had been exposed to COVID-19.

The rearrangement uses TRBV10-1 and TRBJ2-7; a possible D gene is TRBD1 (5 bases). This CDR3 comprises 12 residues. V was cut by 3 bases and J by 6 bases, with 9 bases left in between. Germline assignment: CDR1 WNHNN and CDR2 SYGVQD (reference sequence). The CDR3 region has the DNA TGCGCCAGCAGTGACAGGGTCTTCGAGCAGTACTTC. Residues: CASSDRVFEQYF.

This clone came up once. The rearrangement uses TRBV7-8 and TRBJ2-1, with D perhaps matching TRBD2 (5 bases). The germline CDR1 and CDR2 sequences are SGHVS and FQNEAQ. V lost 5 bases and J 10 bases, leaving 18 bases between the germline ends. This CDR3 spans 14 amino acids. The CDR3 loop is CASSQAGGAREQFF. DNA for the CDR3: TGTGCCAGCAGCCAGGCAGGAGGAGCGCGCGAGCAGTTCTTC.

This clone was recorded a few times. The CDR3: CASSVAAGKGRNSNQPQHF. The DNA for the CDR3 is TGTGCCAGCAGCGTAGCTGCGGGGAAGGGACGGAATAGCAATCAGCCCCAGCATTTT. This chain connects TRBV9 to TRBJ1-5; TRBD1 might be the D (5 bases). The V end was cut by 0 bases, the J end by 0 bases, with 19 bases between. The CDR3 runs to 19 residues. CDR1 is SGDLS and CDR2 is YYNGEE in the germline V gene.

Written as DNA, the CDR3 is TGTGCCATCAGTGATGAGGGACAGGGGGCGTATGAGCAGTTCTTC. This translates into CAISDEGQGAYEQFF. V and J are TRBV10-3 and TRBJ2-1; 12 nucleotides agree with TRBD1. The V and J ends lost 3 bases and 8 bases, in that order; junction bases with no gene match: 5. The CDR3 covers 15 residues. CDR1 is ENHRY and CDR2 is SYGVKD in the germline V gene.

The chain carries TRBV2 and TRBJ2-5; tentative D call: TRBD1 (6 bases). CDR3 length equals 15 residues. Trimming took 8 bases from V and 2 from J, leaving 18 bases between them. Germline values: CDR1 SNHLY, CDR2 FYNNEI. The DNA for the CDR3 is TGTGCCAGCCGACCCACAGGGCTACCGCAAGAGACCCAGTACTTC. It specifies CASRPTGLPQETQYF. The whole variable domain, remainder taken from reference TRBV2 and TRBJ2-5, is EPEVTQTPSHQVTQMGQEVILRCVPISNHLYFYWYRQILGQKVEFLVSFYNNEISEKSEIFDDQFSVERPDGSNFTLKIRSTKLEDSAMYFCASRPTGLPQETQYFGPGTRLLVL.

The gene calls are TRBV6-2 or TRBV6-3 and TRBJ2-7, with TRBD2 identical over 8 bases. The V gene's germline CDR1 is MNHEY and CDR2 SVGEGT. V lost 6 bases, J lost 4 bases, and 35 bases stayed unmatched. The CDR3 consists of 23 residues. The CDR3 loop is CASSPRNPNPPGALREVRYEQYF. Here the CDR3 DNA reads TGTGCCAGCAGCCCCAGGAACCCAAACCCTCCTGGTGCCCTGCGGGAGGTTCGGTACGAGCAGTACTTC.

The rearrangement uses TRBV20-1 and TRBJ2-5; TRBD2 matches at 7 bases. V dropped 3 bases and J dropped 1; count of bases not matched to a gene: 8. Looked up from germline, CDR1 is DFQATT and CDR2 is SNEGSKA (reference sequence). The CDR3 is 15 residues long. CDR3 region: CSASLLAAAQETQYF. The CDR3, as DNA: TGCAGTGCTAGTCTCCTAGCGGCTGCCCAAGAGACCCAGTACTTC.

V gene TRBV3-1 (or the pseudogene TRBV3-2) combines with J gene TRBJ2-7, with TRBD1 identical over 8 bases. CDR1 and CDR2 (germline): LGHDT, YNNKEL (reference sequence). The CDR3 runs to 15 residues. The ends lost 1 base at V and 3 bases at J; junction bases unmatched: 5. CDR3 coding DNA: TGTGCCAGCAGCCAAGCCGGGGACAGGAGCTACGAGCAGTACTTC. Residues: CASSQAGDRSYEQYF.

This chain uses TRBV7-3 with TRBJ1-1, with unresolved D. This CDR3 has 13 amino acids. V lost 1 base, J lost 1 base, and 4 bases lay in between. Germline V lookup: CDR1 SGHTA, CDR2 FQGTGA. The CDR3 DNA sequence: TGTGCCAGCAGCTTAAGTCGGAACACTGAAGCTTTCTTT. Residues: CASSLSRNTEAFF.

The gene calls are TRBV18 and TRBJ2-3; TRBD2 aligns across 8 bases. The CDR3 runs 14 residues. J was trimmed by 4 bases and V by 2 bases; bases with no gene match: 2. Germline lookup yields CDR1 KGHSH and CDR2 LQKENI. The DNA of the CDR3 is TGTGCCAGCTCACCAACTAGCGGTGCAGATACGCAGTATTTT. This encodes CASSPTSGADTQYF.

The genes are TRBV7-3 and TRBJ2-3; the D gene is possibly TRBD2 (5 bases). The germline V gene encodes CDR1 SGHTA and CDR2 FQGTGA. The V gene lost 4 bases and the J gene lost 5 bases, with 13 bases spanning the gap. The CDR3 length is 14 residues. The CDR3 protein is CASSSFRGGDTQYF. The CDR3 nucleotides read TGTGCCAGCAGCTCCTTTCGAGGAGGAGATACGCAGTATTTT.

This clone came up once. This chain links TRBV7-3 with TRBJ2-3; no definite D call. This CDR3 comprises 14 residues. V was trimmed by 5 bases and J by 6 bases, leaving 15 bases between them. CDR1 SGHTA and CDR2 FQGTGA come from the germline V gene. The CDR3 nucleotides read TGTGCCAGCAGCGTCTCGAGCCCGGAGGATACGCAGTATTTT. Its protein product is CASSVSSPEDTQYF.

The chain joins TRBV18 to TRBJ1-1; TRBD1 is a possible D gene (5 bases). From germline, CDR1 is KGHSH and CDR2 LQKENI. The CDR3 runs 15 residues. Trimming removed 6 bases at V and 1 base at J, with 15 bases between. CDR3 in DNA: TGTGCCAGCTCGCCCCAGGGTCTAAGGAACACTGAAGCTTTCTTT. It yields the protein CASSPQGLRNTEAFF.

This chain connects TRBV6-5 to TRBJ2-1, with D possibly TRBD1 on 5 matching bases. The ends were cut back, 6 bases at V and 7 bases at J, with 19 bases in the middle. The germline V gene encodes CDR1 MNHEY and CDR2 SVGAGI. This CDR3 has 15 residues. The CDR3 DNA reads TGTGCCAGCAGGGATACAGGAGTTCCTCGGAATGAGCAGTTCTTC. Translation gives CASRDTGVPRNEQFF.

This clone was counted between two and nine times. V and J are TRBV3-1 (or the pseudogene TRBV3-2) and TRBJ1-4, with 7 bases identical to TRBD1. This CDR3 is 16 amino acids long. The germline CDR1 and CDR2 sequences are LGHDT and YNNKEL (reference sequence). Trimming took 3 bases from V and 0 from J; bases not matched to a gene: 4. This CDR3 reads CASSHRGQPTNEKLFF. CDR3 DNA sequence: TGTGCCAGCAGCCACCGGGGACAGCCAACTAATGAAAAACTGTTTTTT.

The rearrangement joins TRBV6-5 to TRBJ2-3; TRBD2 aligns across 9 bases. This CDR3 has 16 residues. Germline values: CDR1 MNHEY, CDR2 SVGAGI. With V trimmed by 0 bases and J by 4 bases, 5 bases remained unmatched. CDR3 loop: CASSYSSAGGPDTQYF. DNA for the CDR3: TGTGCCAGCAGTTACTCGTCGGCGGGAGGGCCAGATACGCAGTATTTT.

V usage is TRBV28 and J usage is TRBJ2-3, with 7 bases identical to TRBD2. CDR1 MDHEN and CDR2 SYDVKM come from the germline V gene. V shed 10 bases, J shed 4 bases, and the junction held 11 bases outside the gene matches. This CDR3 region has 14 residues. The CDR3 region is CAIKIAGLADTQYF. The CDR3 DNA reads as TGTGCCATCAAGATAGCGGGTTTGGCAGATACGCAGTATTTT.

This clone has just a few counts. The rearrangement uses TRBV27 and TRBJ1-3; D gene uncertain. V lost 5 bases, J lost 0 bases, and 14 bases lay in between. The CDR3 spans 16 residues. Germline CDR1 reads MNHEY; CDR2 reads SMNVEV (reference sequence). CDR3 loop: CASSSGEASSGNTIYF. As DNA, the CDR3 is TGTGCCAGCAGTAGCGGGGAGGCGAGCTCTGGAAACACCATATATTTT.

The CDR3 bases are TGTGCCAGCAGCTTGGTGGGCACCACAGATACGCAGTATTTT. Encoded protein: CASSLVGTTDTQYF. V gene TRBV5-4 combines with J gene TRBJ2-3; D gene uncertain. Trimming shortened V by 0 bases and J by 2 bases, and 7 bases separated the two germline ends. CDR3 size: 14 residues. CDR1 and CDR2 (germline): SGHNT, YYREEE (reference sequence).

This clone has just one count. J is TRBJ1-2 and V is TRBV9, with 8 bases that match TRBD1. Germline V gene sequence: CDR1 SGDLS, CDR2 YYNGEE. The CDR3 sequence is 16 residues long. V lost 0 bases and J lost 3; bases outside the gene matches: 7. This CDR3 is CASSVERTGLDYGYTF. The CDR3 DNA reads TGTGCCAGCAGCGTAGAGAGGACAGGGTTGGACTATGGCTACACCTTC. The full variable domain, rest sourced from reference TRBV9 and TRBJ1-2, is DSGVTQTPKHLITATGQRVTLRCSPRSGDLSVYWYQQSLDQGLQFLIQYYNGEERAKGNILERFSAQQFPDLHSELNLSSLELGDSALYFCASSVERTGLDYGYTFGSGTRLTVV.

This sequence joins TRBV30 and TRBJ1-4; 9 bases match TRBD1. V gave up 1 base and J gave up 6 bases; unmatched junction bases: 6. This CDR3 comprises 15 residues. Germline V CDR1 and CDR2: GTSNPN, SVGIG (reference sequence). CDR3 bases: TGTGCCTGGAGTGAAGGGACAGGGTTGTATGAAAAACTGTTTTTT. As protein: CAWSEGTGLYEKLFF.

The chain links TRBV2 to TRBJ1-2, with 7 bases lining up with TRBD1. V shed 6 bases, J shed 2 bases, and the junction held 9 bases outside the gene matches. CDR1 is SNHLY, CDR2 FYNNEI, per germline. The CDR3 has 15 amino acids. CDR3 bases: TGTGCCAGCAGCCCTTACGCGACAGGGAACTATGGCTACACCTTC. Protein: CASSPYATGNYGYTF.